The 21 T cell receptor beta chains presented below share a single source sample, sequenced in a study of CD8+ T cells in alopecia areata (dated by TCRdb to the late 2010s). The library was prepared using the immunoSEQ multiplex PCR assay. For TCR sequencing, RNA was extracted from every sample and reverse transcribed into cDNA to serve as template. In TCRdb, the immuneACCESS table is reduced to in-frame sequences with V and J assigned. These tables do not hold every clone; where another copy was compared, an unresolved V gene accounts for under half, and the others remain unexplained. The sample data list 140,000 to 150,000 clones, and about 51% of these were observed just once. The top ten clonotypes cover roughly 15% of the sample. The time point label of this sample denotes: roughly 27 days on oral tofacitinib. According to the study, the label for this sample's treatment or condition signals: oral pan-JAK inhibitor, 5-10 mg twice daily.

The sample here was CD8+ T cells sorted from blood, taken at week 4, from a patient treated with tofacitinib. These TCRs come from a human donor with alopecia areata.

This clone appeared a few times. The rearrangement uses TRBV5-1 and TRBJ1-1; a weak D match, TRBD1 (5 bases). Germline CDR1 SGHRS, CDR2 YFSETQ. This CDR3 comprises 13 residues. V lost 4 bases and J 7 bases, leaving 14 bases between the germline ends. The CDR3 region is CASSPDRDFEAFF. CDR3 nucleotides: TGCGCCAGCAGCCCGGACCGGGACTTTGAAGCTTTCTTT.

This clone came up a few times. CDR3 bases: TGTGCCTGGAGTTCTCGGGACAACAATCAGCCCCAGCATTTT. Protein sequence: CAWSSRDNNQPQHF. The V and J genes are TRBV30 and TRBJ1-5; TRBD1 is a possible D gene (6 bases). Germline assignment: CDR1 GTSNPN and CDR2 SVGIG (reference sequence). This CDR3 is 14 amino acids long. Trimming cost V 2 bases and J 3 bases, with 11 bases left between them.

This clone was recorded a few times. The chain combines TRBV30 with TRBJ2-1; D gene unclear. The CDR3 is 11 residues long. Trimming left V 2 bases short and J 10 bases short, with 9 bases between. CDR1 GTSNPN and CDR2 SVGIG come from the germline V gene (reference sequence). In DNA form, the CDR3 reads TGTGCCTGGAGTATGGGTTTGGAGCAGTTCTTC. Protein sequence: CAWSMGLEQFF. Using reference TRBV30 and TRBJ2-1 for the parts outside the CDR3, the full variable domain is SQTIHQWPATLVQPVGSPLSLECTVEGTSNPNLYWYRQAAGRGLQLLFYSVGIGQISSEVPQNLSASRPQDRQFILSSKKLLLSDSGFYLCAWSMGLEQFFGPGTRLTVL.

The J gene is TRBJ1-6, the V gene TRBV30, with a possible D match to TRBD1 (5 bases). The CDR3 contains 15 residues. V lost 7 bases, J lost 0 bases, and 13 bases lay in between. Germline CDR1 GTSNPN, CDR2 SVGIG (reference sequence). This chain's CDR3 is CASRRVSSYNSPLHF. CDR3 coding DNA: TGTGCCTCCCGCAGGGTGAGCTCCTATAATTCACCCCTCCACTTT.

The chain couples TRBV5-6 to TRBJ2-7; D is possibly TRBD1 or TRBD2 (5 bases each). The CDR3 length is 12 residues. Germline V gene sequence: CDR1 SGHDT, CDR2 YYEEEE. With 2 bases removed from V and 3 bases from J, the gap between germline ends came to 6 bases. The chain's CDR3 is CASSFGGYEQYF. The CDR3, as DNA: TGTGCCAGCAGCTTTGGGGGCTACGAGCAGTACTTC.

This clone was detected a few times. The genes are TRBV5-1 and TRBJ2-1, with D unclear. The germline gives CDR1 SGHRS, CDR2 YFSETQ. This CDR3 spans 12 amino acids. Trimming removed 3 bases from V and 10 bases from J, with 11 bases in between. This CDR3 is CASSYDMGEQFF. The CDR3 DNA reads as TGCGCCAGCAGCTACGACATGGGCGAGCAGTTCTTC.

The rearrangement uses TRBV27 and TRBJ1-2; no clear D. Trimming stripped 3 bases from V and 0 bases from J, with 8 bases between. Per the germline V gene, CDR1 is MNHEY and CDR2 is SMNVEV (reference sequence). The CDR3 has 14 amino acids. This CDR3 reads CASSFLKTNYGYTF. The CDR3 nucleotides read TGTGCCAGCAGTTTCCTAAAAACTAACTATGGCTACACCTTC.

Relative to its sample, this clone is medium-sized. The chain joins TRBV19 to TRBJ2-7; the match to TRBD1 covers 8 bases. Looked up from germline, CDR1 is LNHDA and CDR2 is SQIVND (reference sequence). The junction had 5 bases not matched to a gene; V was cut back by 3 bases and J by 1 base. This CDR3 region has 15 residues. The CDR3 spells CASSMGQETSYEQYF. In DNA form, the CDR3 reads TGTGCCAGTAGTATGGGACAGGAGACTTCCTACGAGCAGTACTTC.

The chain carries TRBV5-4 and TRBJ2-3; TRBD1 agrees at 11 bases. The CDR3 contains 15 residues. V lost 4 bases, J lost 5 bases, and 6 bases stayed unmatched. Germline V gives CDR1 SGHNT, CDR2 YYREEE (reference sequence). The CDR3 region has the DNA TGTGCCAGCAGCCGGGACAGGGGGATCGTAGATACGCAGTATTTT. As protein: CASSRDRGIVDTQYF.

V usage is TRBV6-5 and J usage is TRBJ1-6, with TRBD1 identical over 7 bases. The junction had 6 bases not matched to a gene; V was cut back by 1 base and J by 9 bases. This CDR3 is 15 amino acids long. The germline V gene has CDR1 MNHEY and CDR2 SVGAGI. CDR3: CASSYFGTEISPLHF. Written as DNA, the CDR3 is TGTGCCAGCAGTTACTTCGGGACAGAGATTTCACCCCTCCACTTT.

The gene calls are TRBV25-1 and TRBJ2-3; D is unclear. V was shortened by 7 bases and J by 6 bases, with 5 bases between the two germline ends. This CDR3 comprises 10 residues. Germline-derived CDR1 and CDR2 are MGHDK and SYGVNS. The CDR3 nucleotides read TGTGCCAGCATTTCGGATACGCAGTATTTT. Protein product: CASISDTQYF.

This sequence joins TRBV29-1 and TRBJ2-5; TRBD1 aligns across 7 bases. The V gene's germline CDR1 is SQVTM and CDR2 ANQGSEA. The CDR3 is 16 residues long. The J segment lost 1 base and the V segment lost 2 bases, leaving 10 bases of the junction unmatched. The CDR3 bases are TGCAGCGTTGAATCCCGCTCGGGACAGCCCCAAGAGACCCAGTACTTC. Protein sequence: CSVESRSGQPQETQYF.

This clone was picked up a small number of times. This chain uses TRBV14 with TRBJ2-7, with TRBD1 matching 8 bases. The CDR3 is 13 amino acids. Looked up from germline, CDR1 is SGHDN and CDR2 is FVKESK. Trimming took 4 bases from V and 4 from J; bases not matched to a gene: 3. As DNA, the CDR3 is TGTGCCAGCAGCCCGACAGGGGAGTACGAGCAGTACTTC. Protein sequence: CASSPTGEYEQYF.

The rearrangement uses TRBV4-1 and TRBJ2-7, with D maybe TRBD2 (5 bases). Trimming removed 4 bases from V and 5 bases from J, with 15 bases in between. There are 14 residues in the CDR3. CDR1 is MGHRA and CDR2 is YSYEKL in the germline V gene. Here the CDR3 reads CASSPFGVGNEQYF. In nucleotides, the CDR3 is TGCGCCAGCAGCCCCTTCGGGGTCGGAAACGAGCAGTACTTC.

As regards this clone: Mismatch with germline at one junction end may stem from a read error. The CDR3 coding sequence is TGTGCCAGCAGCTTGGTTGCAGGGACCCCGGGGTCCTACAATGTGCAGTTCTTC. This translates into CASSLVAGTPGSYNVQFF. The chain joins TRBV5-6 to TRBJ2-1; TRBD1 or TRBD2 may be the D gene (5 bases each). Looked up from germline, CDR1 is SGHDT and CDR2 is YYEEEE. The CDR3 is 18 amino acids. The whole variable domain, remainder taken from reference TRBV5-6 and TRBJ2-1, is DAGVTQSPTHLIKTRGQQVTLRCSPKSGHDTVSWYQQALGQGPQFIFQYYEEEERQRGNFPDRFSGHQFPNYSSELNVNALLLGDSALYLCASSLVAGTPGSYNVQFFGPGTRLTVL.

The V and J genes are TRBV29-1 and TRBJ1-2, with 12 bases matching TRBD1. Germline values: CDR1 SQVTM, CDR2 ANQGSEA. CDR3 length equals 14 residues. V lost 7 bases to trimming and J lost 7 bases; unmatched junction nucleotides: 10. The CDR3 nucleotides are TGCAGCGCCAGCTCCGGGACAGGGGGCTCTGGCTACACCTTC. It encodes CSASSGTGGSGYTF.

This clone was picked up one time. The J gene is TRBJ2-7, the V gene TRBV7-9; D may be TRBD1 or TRBD2 (7 bases each). Trimming stripped 8 bases from V and 3 bases from J, with 20 bases between. The CDR3 contains 15 residues. Germline assignment: CDR1 SEHNR and CDR2 FQNEAQ (reference sequence). The CDR3 region is CASRGGGQDLYEQYF. As DNA, the CDR3 is TGTGCCAGCCGCGGGGGAGGACAGGACCTCTACGAGCAGTACTTC.

V usage is TRBV27 and J usage is TRBJ1-5; 8 nucleotides match TRBD1. The CDR3 runs to 14 residues. Germline CDR1 and CDR2: MNHEY and SMNVEV (reference sequence). With V trimmed by 3 bases and J by 4 bases, 2 bases remained unmatched. The CDR3 bases are TGTGCCAGCAGTTTCCGACAGGGGAATCAGCCCCAGCATTTT. It is translated as CASSFRQGNQPQHF.

The chain carries TRBV2 and TRBJ2-5, with D unclear. CDR1 and CDR2 (germline): SNHLY, FYNNEI. The CDR3 runs 13 residues. V lost 6 bases to trimming and J lost 4 bases, with 12 bases between them. The CDR3: CASRAPLGETQYF. The CDR3 nucleotides read TGTGCCAGCAGGGCCCCCCTGGGAGAGACCCAGTACTTC.

This chain uses TRBV10-3 with TRBJ2-5; unclear D gene. Trimming pared 0 bases from V and 1 base from J, leaving 3 bases between. From germline, CDR1 is ENHRY and CDR2 SYGVKD. The CDR3 has 13 amino acids. The CDR3 DNA sequence: TGTGCCATCAGTGAGTCCCCCCAAGAGACCCAGTACTTC. Amino acid sequence: CAISESPQETQYF.

Only a few counts were recorded for this clone. This chain links TRBV27 with TRBJ2-6, with D possibly being TRBD1 (5 bases). Looked up from germline, CDR1 is MNHEY and CDR2 is SMNVEV (reference sequence). The V and J ends lost 5 bases and 0 bases respectively, with 14 bases between them. The CDR3 runs 17 residues. CDR3 sequence (DNA): TGTGCCAGCAGTCCTATAGACAGTAACTCTGGGGCCAACGTCCTGACTTTC. It codes for CASSPIDSNSGANVLTF.